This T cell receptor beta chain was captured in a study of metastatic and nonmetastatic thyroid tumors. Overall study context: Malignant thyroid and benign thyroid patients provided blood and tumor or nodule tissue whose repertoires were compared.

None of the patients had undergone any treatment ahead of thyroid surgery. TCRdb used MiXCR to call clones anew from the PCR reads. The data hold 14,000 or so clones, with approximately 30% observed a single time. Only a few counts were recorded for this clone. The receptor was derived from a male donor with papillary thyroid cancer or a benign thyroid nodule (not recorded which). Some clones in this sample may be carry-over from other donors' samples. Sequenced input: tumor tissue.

CDR3 region: CASSGFPGNTIYF. The CDR3 DNA reads TGTGCCAGCTCCGGGTTTCCGGGAAACACCATATATTTT. The chain combines TRBV6-1 with TRBJ1-3, with D unresolved. V was trimmed by 8 bases and J by 4 bases, leaving 12 bases between them. The CDR3 runs to 13 residues. The germline CDR1 and CDR2 sequences are MNHNS and SASEGT.